These 19 T cell receptor beta chains share one sample of origin, sequenced in a study of T cells in localized non-small cell lung cancer. Clones were sequenced by immunoSEQ multiplex PCR, and TCRdb holds only the in-frame ones, with some missing. The table records 60,000 to 75,000 clones, roughly 81% of them present only once. The source was PBMCs, collected before any cancer treatment. The receptor set was obtained from a man aged 35-69 years with stage II lung adenocarcinoma.

The chain carries TRBV9 and TRBJ2-3; D is unresolved. V lost 2 bases, J lost 2 bases, and 6 bases lay in between. This CDR3 has 13 amino acids. CDR1 SGDLS and CDR2 YYNGEE come from the germline V gene. The CDR3 is CASSVPFTDTQYF. The DNA of the CDR3 is TGTGCCAGCAGCGTCCCATTCACAGATACGCAGTATTTT. Drawing the rest from reference TRBV9 and TRBJ2-3, the complete variable domain is DSGVTQTPKHLITATGQRVTLRCSPRSGDLSVYWYQQSLDQGLQFLIQYYNGEERAKGNILERFSAQQFPDLHSELNLSSLELGDSALYFCASSVPFTDTQYFGPGTRLTVL.

The chain uses TRBV13 and TRBJ2-5; 9 nucleotides agree with TRBD2. Germline V lookup: CDR1 PRHDT, CDR2 FYEKMQ (reference sequence). Trimming cost V 3 bases and J 5 bases; bases outside gene matches: 7. The CDR3 spans 15 residues. This CDR3 reads CASSFPAGGAETQYF. The CDR3 DNA reads as TGTGCCAGCAGCTTTCCAGCGGGAGGTGCGGAGACCCAGTACTTC.

This clone was seen a handful of times. The chain has TRBV4-3 and TRBJ1-5; D unclear. The CDR3 consists of 14 residues. Trimming pared 0 bases from V and 7 bases from J, leaving 10 bases between. Germline V lookup: CDR1 LGHNA, CDR2 YSLEER. CDR3 amino acids: CASSQEKGRQPQHF. DNA for the CDR3: TGCGCCAGCAGCCAAGAAAAAGGGAGGCAGCCCCAGCATTTT.

The chain links TRBV9 to TRBJ1-3; 9 positions match TRBD1. CDR1 SGDLS and CDR2 YYNGEE come from the germline V gene. The CDR3 is 15 residues long. Losses at the gene ends were 3 bases for V and 1 base for J; bases not matched to a gene: 2. In DNA form, the CDR3 reads TGTGCCAGCAGCGAACAGGGGGCATCTGGAAACACCATATATTTT. It is translated as CASSEQGASGNTIYF.

This clone was found a few times. The genes are TRBV6-6 and TRBJ1-3, with D unresolved. Per germline, CDR1 MNHNY and CDR2 SVGAGI (reference sequence). V gave up 7 bases and J gave up 4 bases, with 11 bases separating them. This CDR3 is 13 amino acids long. CDR3 DNA sequence: TGTGCCAGCACCCTAGGAGGGGGAAACACCATATATTTT. Translation: CASTLGGGNTIYF.

In this sample, this clone turned up many times. The chain uses TRBV4-1 and TRBJ1-1, with D unresolved. The germline V gene has CDR1 MGHRA and CDR2 YSYEKL. The CDR3 spans 14 residues. V lost 2 bases and J 1 base, leaving 8 bases between the germline ends. The CDR3 region has the DNA TGCGCCAGCAGCCAACCATACTGGAACACTGAAGCTTTCTTT. Amino acids: CASSQPYWNTEAFF.

J is TRBJ1-2 and V is TRBV5-1; 10 bases fit TRBD1. The length of the CDR3 is 17 residues. The germline V gene has CDR1 SGHRS and CDR2 YFSETQ. V shed 4 bases, J shed 6 bases, and the junction held 15 bases outside the gene matches. The CDR3 DNA follows: TGCGCCAGCAGCGAGACGATCCTCAAGGGGACAGGGGATGGCTACACCTTC. Residues: CASSETILKGTGDGYTF.

This clone was counted only a few times. The chain combines TRBV21-1 with TRBJ1-2; the tabulated D call, TRBD1, remains unverified against the DNA. TRBV21-1 is a documented pseudogene. CDR3 length: 17 residues. CDR3 sequence reads: CASSKRRLKGQGDGYTF. CDR3 in DNA: TGTGCCAGCAGCAAAAGGCGACTAAAGGGACAGGGAGATGGCTACACCTTC.

The rearrangement joins TRBV9 to TRBJ2-3, with 8 bases that match TRBD2. With 0 bases clipped from V and 0 bases from J, the junction kept 6 bases outside the gene matches. CDR3 length: 17 amino acids. CDR1 and CDR2 (germline): SGDLS, YYNGEE. This CDR3 is CASSVAISGVSTDTQYF. CDR3 DNA: TGTGCCAGCAGCGTAGCTATTAGCGGGGTTAGCACAGATACGCAGTATTTT.

The chain recombines TRBV2 with TRBJ2-5, with TRBD1 matching 12 bases. J lost 5 bases, V lost 4 bases, and 2 bases had no gene match. CDR1 and CDR2 (germline): SNHLY, FYNNEI. CDR3 size: 14 residues. The CDR3 DNA is TGTGCCAGCAGTGCCGGGACAGGGGGCGAGACCCAGTACTTC. Translated: CASSAGTGGETQYF.

The V and J genes are TRBV15 and TRBJ2-7, with D maybe TRBD2 (5 bases). The CDR3 is made up of 14 amino acids. Germline assignment: CDR1 LNHNV and CDR2 YYDKDF (reference sequence). Trimming cost V 0 bases and J 3 bases, with 9 bases left between them. This chain's CDR3 is CATSRDGGFYEQYF. The CDR3 region has the DNA TGTGCCACCAGCAGAGATGGAGGATTCTACGAGCAGTACTTC.

The V call is TRBV2, the J call TRBJ1-5, with a weak D call TRBD1 (5 bases). V dropped 6 bases and J dropped 0 bases, with 12 bases sitting between them. CDR1 is SNHLY and CDR2 is FYNNEI in the germline V gene. The CDR3 has 15 amino acids. The CDR3 loop is CASRTDKLSNQPQHF. The CDR3 coding sequence is TGTGCCAGCAGAACGGACAAGCTTAGCAATCAGCCCCAGCATTTT.

V is TRBV28 and J is TRBJ1-2; tentative D call: TRBD1 (5 bases). CDR1 MDHEN and CDR2 SYDVKM come from the germline V gene. The CDR3 extends over 12 amino acids. V was clipped by 2 bases and J by 4 bases, with 5 bases between them. The CDR3 is CASSLQGYGYTF. The DNA for the CDR3 is TGTGCCAGCAGTTTACAGGGCTATGGCTACACCTTC.

V and J are TRBV2 and TRBJ2-7; no firm D call. The CDR3 runs to 11 residues. V was trimmed by 5 bases and J by 5 bases, leaving 7 bases between them. Per germline, CDR1 SNHLY and CDR2 FYNNEI. CDR3 sequence (DNA): TGTGCCAGCAGTTTCAGCCACGAGCAGTACTTC. This translates into CASSFSHEQYF.

This chain uses TRBV25-1 with TRBJ2-7, with TRBD1 identical over 7 bases. CDR3 length: 14 residues. J was trimmed by 3 bases and V by 8 bases; bases with no gene match: 10. Germline assignment: CDR1 MGHDK and CDR2 SYGVNS. The CDR3 loop reads CASSRARQGYEQYF. The CDR3 DNA reads as TGTGCCAGCTCCCGCGCTAGACAGGGCTACGAGCAGTACTTC.

In DNA, the CDR3 is TGTGCCAGCTCACCCAGCAACGCCTTACAGTCTGGAAACACCATATATTTT. Translation: CASSPSNALQSGNTIYF. V and J are TRBV18 and TRBJ1-3; D is ambiguous. This CDR3 has 17 amino acids. The V end was cut by 3 bases, the J end by 1 base, with 16 bases between. Germline V gives CDR1 KGHSH, CDR2 LQKENI.

The chain is built from TRBV7-8 and TRBJ1-5; 10 bases fit TRBD1. V was clipped by 3 bases and J by 6 bases; unmatched bases: 8. The length of the CDR3 is 16 residues. CDR1 SGHVS and CDR2 FQNEAQ come from the germline V gene. CDR3 region: CASSFGGTGVSQPQHF. The CDR3 DNA reads TGTGCCAGCAGCTTCGGGGGGACAGGGGTATCTCAGCCCCAGCATTTT.

The gene calls are TRBV4-2 and TRBJ2-1, with no clear D. Germline V gene data show CDR1 as LGHNA and CDR2 as YNFKEQ. V was shortened by 0 bases and J by 2 bases, with 11 bases between the two germline ends. CDR3 length equals 16 residues. CDR3 residues: CASSQDQARTYNEQFF. DNA for the CDR3: TGTGCCAGCAGCCAAGATCAAGCGAGAACCTACAATGAGCAGTTCTTC.

The chain employs TRBV18 and TRBJ1-1; tentative D call: TRBD1 (5 bases). Germline lookup yields CDR1 KGHSH and CDR2 LQKENI. Trimming pared 4 bases from V and 0 bases from J, leaving 9 bases between. CDR3 size: 14 residues. CDR3: CASSQSGLNTEAFF. CDR3 nucleotide sequence: TGTGCCAGCTCACAGTCAGGGCTGAACACTGAAGCTTTCTTT. Full variable domain (outside the CDR3, taken from reference TRBV18 and TRBJ1-1): NAGVMQNPRHLVRRRGQEARLRCSPMKGHSHVYWYRQLPEEGLKFMVYLQKENIIDESGMPKERFSAEFPKEGPSILRIQQVVRGDSAAYFCASSQSGLNTEAFFGQGTRLTVV.